The following is a T cell receptor (beta chain) sequence with its context. V was clipped by 5 bases and J by 7 bases, with 8 bases between them. Looked up from germline, CDR1 is SGHTA and CDR2 is FQGNSA. The CDR3 extends over 11 amino acids. The data belong to a study of OX40 agonist ivuxolimab in advanced cancers. Sequencing was performed with immunoSEQ multiplex PCR; in TCRdb, only in-frame clones are kept and a portion is missing. The table shows about 70,000 clones, with about 86% occurring only once. Here the sequenced sample was CD4+ or CD8+ T cells sorted from blood, taken in a trial of the OX40 agonist ivuxolimab. This chain links TRBV7-2 with TRBJ1-1, with no clear D. This TCR was sampled from an adult with an advanced solid tumor such as melanoma, head and neck, liver or kidney cancer. CDR3 DNA: TGTGCCAGCAGCCCCAAGGTTGAAGCTTTCTTT. It codes for CASSPKVEAFF.